This T cell receptor (beta chain) was captured in a study of blood T cell repertoires in COVID-19. Data came from immunoSEQ multiplex PCR; TCRdb stores just in-frame clones and leaves some out. The top ten hold over 10% of the sample, which has approximately 99,000 clones, about 86% seen once. The germline V gene encodes CDR1 LGHNA and CDR2 YNFKEQ. Trimming stripped 1 base from V and 4 bases from J, with 16 bases between. CDR3 length equals 16 residues. The origin of this receptor is a woman aged 55-70 years in a cohort sampled during active or convalescent COVID-19. This chain uses TRBV4-2 with TRBJ1-2; D possibly corresponds to TRBD1 (5 bases). Sequencing was carried out using peripheral blood. CDR3 region: CASSQARRDLAYGYTF. The CDR3 nucleotides are TGTGCCAGCAGCCAAGCTAGGCGGGACCTGGCCTATGGCTACACCTTC.